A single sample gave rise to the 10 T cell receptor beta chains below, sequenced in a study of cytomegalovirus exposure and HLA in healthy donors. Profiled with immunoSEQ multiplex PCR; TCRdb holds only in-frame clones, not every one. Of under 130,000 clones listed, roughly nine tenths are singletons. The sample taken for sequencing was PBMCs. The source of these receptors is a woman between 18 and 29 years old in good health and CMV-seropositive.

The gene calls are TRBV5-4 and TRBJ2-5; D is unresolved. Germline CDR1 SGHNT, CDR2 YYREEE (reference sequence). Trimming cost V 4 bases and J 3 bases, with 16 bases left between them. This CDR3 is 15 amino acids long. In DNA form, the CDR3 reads TGTGCCAGCAGCCCCTTCGCAGGCCGGAAAGAGACCCAGTACTTC. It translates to CASSPFAGRKETQYF. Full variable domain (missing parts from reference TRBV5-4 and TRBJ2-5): ETGVTQSPTHLIKTRGQQVTLRCSSQSGHNTVSWYQQALGQGPQFIFQYYREEENGRGNFPPRFSGLQFPNYSSELNVNALELDDSALYLCASSPFAGRKETQYFGPGTRLLVL.

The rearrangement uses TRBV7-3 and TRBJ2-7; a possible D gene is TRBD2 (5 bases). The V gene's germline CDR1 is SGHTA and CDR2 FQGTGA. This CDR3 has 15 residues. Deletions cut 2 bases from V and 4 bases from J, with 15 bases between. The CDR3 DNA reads TGTGCCAGCAGCTTAGGGGTGGGCCGAGGGTACGAGCAGTACTTC. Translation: CASSLGVGRGYEQYF.

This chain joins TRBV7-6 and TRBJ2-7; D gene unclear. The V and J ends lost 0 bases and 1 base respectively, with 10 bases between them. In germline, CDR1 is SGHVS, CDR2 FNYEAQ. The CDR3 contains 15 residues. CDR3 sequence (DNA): TGTGCCAGCAGCTTAGCCCCAGACTCGTCCTACGAGCAGTACTTC. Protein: CASSLAPDSSYEQYF.

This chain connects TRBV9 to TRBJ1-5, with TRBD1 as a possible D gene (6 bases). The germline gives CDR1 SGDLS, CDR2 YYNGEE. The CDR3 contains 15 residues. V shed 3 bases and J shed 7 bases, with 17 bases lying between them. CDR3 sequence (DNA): TGTGCCAGCAGCGCGCAGGGGCTGAAGGACCAGCCCCAGCATTTT. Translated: CASSAQGLKDQPQHF.

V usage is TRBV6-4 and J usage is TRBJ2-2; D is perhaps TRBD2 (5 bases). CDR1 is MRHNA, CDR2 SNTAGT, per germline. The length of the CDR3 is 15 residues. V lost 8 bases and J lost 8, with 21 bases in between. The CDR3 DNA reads TGTGCCAGCTCCAACTCGGACTCCTTCCGGGGGGAGCTGTTTTTT. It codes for CASSNSDSFRGELFF.

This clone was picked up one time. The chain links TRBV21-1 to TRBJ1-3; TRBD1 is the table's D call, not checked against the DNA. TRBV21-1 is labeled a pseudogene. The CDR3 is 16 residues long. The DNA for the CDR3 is TGTGCCAGCAGCAAAGGGGGTGGCAGGGGGCGAAACACCATATATTTT. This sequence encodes CASSKGGGRGRNTIYF.

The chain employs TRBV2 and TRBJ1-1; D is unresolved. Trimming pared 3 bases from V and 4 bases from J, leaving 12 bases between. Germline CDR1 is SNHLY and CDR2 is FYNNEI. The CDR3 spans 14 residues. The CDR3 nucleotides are TGTGCCAGCAGTGAGCGGAGTTTGAGCACTGAAGCTTTCTTT. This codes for CASSERSLSTEAFF.

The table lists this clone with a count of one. The CDR3 DNA follows: TGTGCCAGCAGTTACACTCCCGGTTCAAACTATGGCTACACCTTC. Amino acids: CASSYTPGSNYGYTF. The chain has TRBV6-5 and TRBJ1-2; no firm D call. Germline V gene lookup returns CDR1 MNHEY and CDR2 SVGAGI. The CDR3 has 15 amino acids. V was shortened by 2 bases and J by 2 bases, with 12 bases between the two germline ends.

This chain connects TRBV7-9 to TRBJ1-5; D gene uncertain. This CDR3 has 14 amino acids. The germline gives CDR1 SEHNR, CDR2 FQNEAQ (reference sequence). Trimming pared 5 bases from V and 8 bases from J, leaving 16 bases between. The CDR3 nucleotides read TGTGCCAGCAGCGATCGGCGGAGAGGAAAGCCCCAGCATTTT. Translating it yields CASSDRRRGKPQHF. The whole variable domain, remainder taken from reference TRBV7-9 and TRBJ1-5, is DTGVSQNPRHKITKRGQNVTFRCDPISEHNRLYWYRQTLGQGPEFLTYFQNEAQLEKSRLLSDRFSAERPKGSFSTLEIQRTEQGDSAMYLCASSDRRRGKPQHFGDGTRLSIL.

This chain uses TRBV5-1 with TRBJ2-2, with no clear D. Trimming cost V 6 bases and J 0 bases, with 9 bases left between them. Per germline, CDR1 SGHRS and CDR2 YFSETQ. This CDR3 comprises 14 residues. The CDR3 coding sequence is TGCGCCAGCATGCCGACAACGAACACCGGGGAGCTGTTTTTT. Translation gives CASMPTTNTGELFF.